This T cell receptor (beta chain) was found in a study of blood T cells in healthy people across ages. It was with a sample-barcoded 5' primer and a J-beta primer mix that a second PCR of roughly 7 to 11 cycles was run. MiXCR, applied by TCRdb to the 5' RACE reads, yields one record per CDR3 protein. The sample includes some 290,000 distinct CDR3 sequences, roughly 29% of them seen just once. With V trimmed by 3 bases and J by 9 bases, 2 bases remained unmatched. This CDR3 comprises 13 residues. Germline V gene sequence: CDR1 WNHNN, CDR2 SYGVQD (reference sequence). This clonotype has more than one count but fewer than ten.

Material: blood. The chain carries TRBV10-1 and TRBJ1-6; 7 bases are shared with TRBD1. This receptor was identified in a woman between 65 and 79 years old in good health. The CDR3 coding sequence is TGCGCCAGCAGTGAATACAGGGGTTCACCCCTCCACTTT. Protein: CASSEYRGSPLHF.